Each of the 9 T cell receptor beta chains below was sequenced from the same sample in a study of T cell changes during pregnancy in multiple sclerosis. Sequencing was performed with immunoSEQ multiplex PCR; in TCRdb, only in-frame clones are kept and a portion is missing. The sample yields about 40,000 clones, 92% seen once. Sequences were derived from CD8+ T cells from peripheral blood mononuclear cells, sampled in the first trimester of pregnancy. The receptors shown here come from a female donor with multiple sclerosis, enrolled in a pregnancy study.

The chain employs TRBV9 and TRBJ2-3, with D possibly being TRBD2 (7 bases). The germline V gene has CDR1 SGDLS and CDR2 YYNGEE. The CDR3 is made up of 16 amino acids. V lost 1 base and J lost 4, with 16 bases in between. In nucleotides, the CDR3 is TGTGCCAGCAGCGTACTGGAGGGGGGGCCGTCAGATACGCAGTATTTT. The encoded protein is CASSVLEGGPSDTQYF. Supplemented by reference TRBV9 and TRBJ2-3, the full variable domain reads DSGVTQTPKHLITATGQRVTLRCSPRSGDLSVYWYQQSLDQGLQFLIQYYNGEERAKGNILERFSAQQFPDLHSELNLSSLELGDSALYFCASSVLEGGPSDTQYFGPGTRLTVL.

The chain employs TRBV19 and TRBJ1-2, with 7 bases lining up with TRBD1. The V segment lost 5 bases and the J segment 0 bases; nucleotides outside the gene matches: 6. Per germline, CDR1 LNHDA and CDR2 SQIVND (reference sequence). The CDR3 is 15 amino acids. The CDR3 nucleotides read TGTGCCAGTAGTCCATGGACAGGCCCTAACTATGGCTACACCTTC. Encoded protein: CASSPWTGPNYGYTF.

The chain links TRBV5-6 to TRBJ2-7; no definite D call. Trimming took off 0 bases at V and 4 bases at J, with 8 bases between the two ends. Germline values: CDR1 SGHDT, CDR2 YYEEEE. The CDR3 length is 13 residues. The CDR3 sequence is CASSLGSIYEQYF. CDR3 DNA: TGTGCCAGCAGCTTGGGTAGTATTTACGAGCAGTACTTC.

The CDR3 nucleotides read TGTGCCAGCAGTTCGGACGGGAGTCGATATGGCTACACCTTC. It codes for CASSSDGSRYGYTF. The chain links TRBV27 to TRBJ1-2, with no clear D. CDR1 and CDR2 from the germline V gene are MNHEY and SMNVEV (reference sequence). Deletions cut 4 bases from V and 5 bases from J, with 14 bases between. This CDR3 comprises 14 residues.

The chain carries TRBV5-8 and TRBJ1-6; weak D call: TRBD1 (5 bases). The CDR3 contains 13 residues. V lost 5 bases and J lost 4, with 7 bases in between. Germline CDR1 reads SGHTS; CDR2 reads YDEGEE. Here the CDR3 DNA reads TGTGCCAGCAGTGGGGCATATAATTCACCCCTCCACTTT. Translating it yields CASSGAYNSPLHF.

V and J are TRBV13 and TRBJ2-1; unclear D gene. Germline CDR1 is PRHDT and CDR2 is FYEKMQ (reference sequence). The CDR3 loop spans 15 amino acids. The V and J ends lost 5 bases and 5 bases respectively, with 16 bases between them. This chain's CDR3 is CASSESLTVHNEQFF. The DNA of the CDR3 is TGTGCCAGCAGCGAGAGCTTAACGGTCCACAATGAGCAGTTCTTC. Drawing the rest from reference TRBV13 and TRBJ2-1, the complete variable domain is AAGVIQSPRHLIKEKRETATLKCYPIPRHDTVYWYQQGPGQDPQFLISFYEKMQSDKGSIPDRFSAQQFSDYHSELNMSSLELGDSALYFCASSESLTVHNEQFFGPGTRLTVL.

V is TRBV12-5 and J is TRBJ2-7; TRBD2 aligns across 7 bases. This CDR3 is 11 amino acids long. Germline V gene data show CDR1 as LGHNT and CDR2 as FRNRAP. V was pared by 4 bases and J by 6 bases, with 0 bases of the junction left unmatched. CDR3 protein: CASGWGGEQYF. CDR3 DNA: TGTGCTAGTGGTTGGGGGGGCGAGCAGTACTTC.

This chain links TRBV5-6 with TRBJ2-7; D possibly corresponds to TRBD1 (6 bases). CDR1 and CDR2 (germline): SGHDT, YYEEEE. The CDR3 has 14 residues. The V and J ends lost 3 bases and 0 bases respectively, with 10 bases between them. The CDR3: CASSWGPGSYEQYF. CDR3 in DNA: TGTGCCAGCAGCTGGGGGCCAGGCTCCTACGAGCAGTACTTC. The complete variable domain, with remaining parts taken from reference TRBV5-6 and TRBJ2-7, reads DAGVTQSPTHLIKTRGQQVTLRCSPKSGHDTVSWYQQALGQGPQFIFQYYEEEERQRGNFPDRFSGHQFPNYSSELNVNALLLGDSALYLCASSWGPGSYEQYFGPGTRLTVT.

CDR3 protein: CASSQGLGGNYGYTF. DNA of the CDR3: TGCGCCAGCAGCCAAGGTTTAGGGGGAAACTATGGCTACACCTTC. The chain couples TRBV4-1 to TRBJ1-2; perhaps TRBD1 as D (6 bases). The V gene lost 1 base and the J gene lost 2 bases, with 11 bases spanning the gap. The CDR3 is 15 residues long. CDR1 is MGHRA, CDR2 YSYEKL, per germline.